This T cell receptor (beta chain) was captured in a study of Graves' ophthalmopathy and Graves' hyperthyroidism. For repertoire sequencing, the TCR beta CDR3 regions were amplified from RNA transcripts. Scientists carried out first-round RT-PCR using HTBI primers and then a second-round multiplex PCR. TCRdb reprocessed the multiplex PCR reads with MiXCR, giving one entry per CDR3 protein. This repertoire shows 620,000 or so distinct CDR3 sequences, about 24% found once; its top ten account for around 6.5%. The authors diagnosed from clinical symptoms, serum thyroxine, TRAb, thyroid ultrasound and orbital computed tomography. Germline V gene sequence: CDR1 SNHLY, CDR2 FYNNEI. The CDR3 runs 13 residues. Between the trimmed V and J ends, which lost 5 bases and 7 bases, there was a span of 11 bases. This clonotype has at least ten counts.

This sequence was found in a woman between 18 and 30 years old with stable Graves' hyperthyroidism. Some clones in this sample may be carry-over from other donors' samples. The sequenced sample was peripheral blood. The V gene is TRBV2, the J gene TRBJ2-2; D possibly uses TRBD1 or TRBD2 (5 bases each). The CDR3 DNA is TGTGCCAGCAGTAGGGACCGCGACGGGGAGCTGTTTTTT. Amino acid sequence: CASSRDRDGELFF.